This T cell receptor (beta chain) is drawn from a study of T cells after yellow fever vaccination (dated by TCRdb to about 2019). About the full investigation: Libraries from fractions with low cell numbers were prepared with the SMART-Seq v4 Ultra Low Input RNA kit. Bulk PBMC replicates and cell subsets were isolated from blood drawn at multiple timepoints before and after both primary and secondary immunization. Two healthy male donors made up the cohort, one aged 18 to 29 years and the other aged 30 to 40 years. To follow T-cell clones before and after primary and booster YFV17D yellow fever vaccination, bulk TCR alpha and beta repertoires were sequenced over time. Points the paper makes about the study in general: Because only two donors were included in the study, the extent to which the findings can be generalized is limited. Computational filtering was required because FACS-sorted repertoires could contain abundant contaminating clonotypes from the bulk population. A small fraction of clonotypes appeared in both the CD4 and CD8 compartments, likely as a result of convergent recombination. After the booster, most clones that had expanded after primary vaccination were detected again (almost 97% of CD4 and roughly nine tenths of CD8), suggesting broad maintenance of memory. Compared with the primary T-cell response, the secondary T-cell response was weaker but faster, peaking on day 5 rather than day 15.

Read against the paper, the sample's treatment or condition label means: live attenuated yellow fever vaccine strain. At each blood-draw timepoint, two biological replicates of bulk PBMCs were collected. A standard Ficoll-Paque protocol was used to isolate PBMCs from peripheral blood. RNA was extracted with TriZol from bulk PBMCs, CD4 and CD8 fractions, and dextramer-positive and dextramer-negative fractions. Synthesis of TCR cDNA relied on 5'RACE template switching, a step that introduced a universal primer site along with unique molecular identifiers. Priming of cDNA synthesis was performed from both the TCR alpha and TCR beta constant segments. Library amplification used two PCR steps, and the second PCR step added sample barcodes and sequencing adapters. Libraries were sequenced on Illumina HiSeq 2500 (2x100 bp) or NovaSeq (2x150 bp). For the original study's pipeline: Demultiplexing of reads and collapsing into UMI consensus sequences were performed with MIGEC, and V(D)J alignment was carried out with MiXCR. Clonotypes responding to the vaccine were identified with edgeR on replicate PBMC samples, with the criteria of FDR below 0.01 and a log2 fold change above 5 up to day 15. Each bulk clonotype received a CD4 or CD8 identity based on whether the sequenced CD4 or CD8 repertoire contained that clonotype at higher abundance. Starting from the raw public reads, TCRdb applied fastp trimming at Q25, assembled clones with MiXCR and retained in-frame beta chains. Rows with a matching CDR3 protein are joined into one entry that keeps the most common DNA and genes. These V and J calls originate from TCRdb's pipeline instead of the authors' own analysis. The sample data list just under 600,000 distinct CDR3 sequences, and approximately 15% of these were observed just once. The ten largest account for roughly 13% of the sample.

Note on this clonotype: No cognate antigen has been identified for it. No much larger clone exists at a distance of one base, and base qualities are not known.

The sequencing here drew on PBMCs, taken on the day of the yellow fever booster vaccination. This clonotype was sampled from a man aged 25 to 45 who received the YFV17D yellow fever vaccine.

The DNA is as follows: TGTGCCAGCAGACGAACCGGGGGATATGGCTACACCTTC. It translates to CASRRTGGYGYTF. The chain is assembled from TRBV6-1 and TRBJ1-2, with TRBD1 perhaps the D gene, on 5 matching bases. The trim is 6 bases for V and 5 bases for J, with a gap of 13 bases between the germline ends. The cysteine opens and the phenylalanine closes a CDR3 of 13 amino acids. This entry keeps only the CDR3 DNA: 39 bases, framed from base 1. CDR1 and CDR2, per the germline V gene, are MNHNS and SASEGT.